The 11 T cell receptor beta chains presented below share a single source sample, sequenced in a study of blood T cell repertoires in COVID-19. Generated by immunoSEQ multiplex PCR, the TCRdb table keeps only in-frame clones and is missing some. The sample includes some 69,000 clones, roughly 79% of them seen just once. Sequencing input: peripheral blood. The receptors were sampled from a woman in her 70s with acute or convalescent COVID-19.

V usage is TRBV7-8 and J usage is TRBJ2-1; the match to TRBD1 covers 8 bases. From germline, CDR1 is SGHVS and CDR2 FQNEAQ. This CDR3 is 13 amino acids long. V was pared by 8 bases and J by 4 bases, with 4 bases of the junction left unmatched. The CDR3 sequence is CASSGTGYNEQFF. In nucleotides, the CDR3 is TGTGCCAGCTCCGGGACAGGTTACAATGAGCAGTTCTTC.

The chain couples TRBV7-9 to TRBJ2-5, with 7 bases identical to TRBD2. This CDR3 comprises 17 residues. The V gene end was trimmed by 1 base and the J gene end by 4 bases; junction bases not matched to a gene: 12. The germline CDR1 and CDR2 sequences are SEHNR and FQNEAQ (reference sequence). The CDR3 protein is CASSLGDYSIRGETQYF. CDR3 bases: TGTGCCAGCAGCTTAGGGGACTATAGCATACGGGGAGAGACCCAGTACTTC.

The chain recombines TRBV6-1 with TRBJ1-6; unclear D gene. The length of the CDR3 is 14 residues. Trimming removed 3 bases at V and 0 bases at J, with 3 bases between. The germline gives CDR1 MNHNS, CDR2 SASEGT. The CDR3 nucleotides are TGTGCCAGCAGTGACAGCTCCTATAATTCACCCCTCCACTTT. It translates to CASSDSSYNSPLHF.

The V and J genes are TRBV4-2 and TRBJ2-7; 9 bases are a match to TRBD1. V lost 4 bases, J lost 0 bases, and 19 bases stayed unmatched. The V gene's germline CDR1 is LGHNA and CDR2 YNFKEQ. This CDR3 is built from 20 residues. CDR3 nucleotides: TGTGCCAGCAGCCTAGACAATCCACCCAAGGGACAGGGACGCTCCTACGAGCAGTACTTC. Translated, it gives CASSLDNPPKGQGRSYEQYF.

In this sample, this clone turned up many times. Here the CDR3 reads CASSSQGSGEPYNEQFF. CDR3 nucleotide sequence: TGCGCCAGCAGCTCCCAGGGTAGCGGGGAGCCCTACAATGAGCAGTTCTTC. The V and J genes are TRBV4-1 and TRBJ2-1; 8 nucleotides align to TRBD2. CDR1 MGHRA and CDR2 YSYEKL come from the germline V gene. The CDR3 covers 17 residues. Losses at the gene ends were 5 bases for V and 2 bases for J; bases not matched to a gene: 11.

This chain joins TRBV4-1 and TRBJ2-1, with 11 bases matching TRBD2. CDR3 length equals 16 residues. Germline loops: CDR1 MGHRA, CDR2 YSYEKL. The V and J ends lost 3 bases and 5 bases, in that order; junction bases with no gene match: 6. The CDR3 nucleotides are TGCGCCAGCAGCCACCCGACTAGCGGGACCAACAATGAGCAGTTCTTC. Translating it yields CASSHPTSGTNNEQFF.

This clone has only a few counts. The V gene is TRBV28, the J gene TRBJ1-4; TRBD1 matches 9 bases. The CDR3 extends over 15 amino acids. Germline loops: CDR1 MDHEN, CDR2 SYDVKM. The ends lost 6 bases at V and 5 bases at J; junction bases unmatched: 7. The CDR3 DNA reads TGTGCCAGCAGACCTCAGGGGACAGGGAATGAAAAACTGTTTTTT. It yields the protein CASRPQGTGNEKLFF.

This clone was detected once. This chain joins TRBV7-3 and TRBJ1-6, with D possibly TRBD1 on 6 matching bases. Germline V gene lookup returns CDR1 SGHTA and CDR2 FQGTGA. The CDR3 sequence is 15 residues long. With 5 bases removed from V and 7 bases from J, the gap between germline ends came to 15 bases. The CDR3 nucleotides read TGTGCCAGCAGCCCAACGGGAAGGGGGAATTCACCCCTCCACTTT. Its translation: CASSPTGRGNSPLHF.

The rearrangement links TRBV6-5 to TRBJ2-3; 9 bases line up with TRBD2. This CDR3 comprises 15 residues. CDR1 is MNHEY, CDR2 SVGAGI, per germline. V dropped 4 bases and J dropped 0; count of bases not matched to a gene: 2. The CDR3 region has the DNA TGTGCCAGCAGTTCCAGCGGGAGGAGCACAGATACGCAGTATTTT. It codes for CASSSSGRSTDTQYF.

The chain carries TRBV3-1 (or the pseudogene TRBV3-2) and TRBJ2-3; D may be TRBD2 (5 bases). CDR1 and CDR2 (germline): LGHDT, YNNKEL (reference sequence). Trimming took off 4 bases at V and 0 bases at J, with 14 bases between the two ends. CDR3 size: 16 residues. This CDR3 reads CASSRYSRTSTDTQYF. CDR3 DNA: TGTGCCAGCAGCCGGTATTCAAGGACTAGCACAGATACGCAGTATTTT.

V gene TRBV4-1 combines with J gene TRBJ1-3; TRBD1 agrees at 7 bases. The germline V gene encodes CDR1 MGHRA and CDR2 YSYEKL. The CDR3 runs 18 residues. Trimming removed 4 bases from V and 0 bases from J; junction bases left unmatched: 12. The DNA of the CDR3 is TGCGCCAGCAGCCGGGGGCAACAGGGGCTCTCCTCTGGAAACACCATATATTTT. As protein: CASSRGQQGLSSGNTIYF.